This T cell receptor (beta chain) was identified during a study of post-analysis software for immune sequencing data (dated by TCRdb to between 2014 and 2016). Context from the whole study: Relapsing-remitting, secondary progressive and progressive-relapsing multiple sclerosis were recorded as disease courses, and subtype annotation was lacking for some patients. Patient repertoires were compared against roughly 12 previously published healthy control repertoires from donors aged roughly 6 to 26 years. A subset of samples was prepared in parallel using single-end sample barcoding, then pooled and co-amplified after Illumina adapter ligation. General conclusions and limits of the study: Roughly 5 TRBV segments, including TRBV5-6, TRBV5-1 and TRBV20-1, were significantly more frequent in patients than controls. Direct clustering with F measure showed strong co-clustering of samples prepared in the same batch, prompting a batch-effect correction. Normalized Chao1 diversity was significantly lower in multiple sclerosis patients than controls, suggesting substantial peripheral T-cell clonal expansion. The control group was slightly older than the multiple sclerosis patient group.

To demonstrate the VDJtools post-analysis software, the study profiled TCR beta repertoires from the peripheral blood of some 13 young patients with multiple sclerosis. Multiple sclerosis patients were children and adolescents aged about 6 to 15 years. Notes on this clonotype: Its binding antigen is unknown. Base qualities were left out, and no much larger clone turns up one base away.

Library preparation used PCR. TCRdb records Illumina HiSeq 2500 as the sequencer. To reduce PCR and sequencing biases, unique molecular identifiers were incorporated into the TCR beta cDNA libraries. Every 1 to 10 million input T cells yielded 500,000 or so cDNA molecules, meaning each molecule approximated one T cell. Patient libraries were prepared and sequenced with the same protocol used for the earlier healthy control dataset. Within a given batch, samples were prepared together, multiplexed and sequenced on the same HiSeq lane. As for the original processing: MIGEC was used to process the raw barcoded reads, and molecular identifier groups with only a single read were discarded before consensus assembly and CDR3 extraction. Clonotype tables were post-analysed with VDJtools, normalizing diversity by down-sampling all datasets to the smallest sample size. Repertoire overlap clustering matched CDR3 amino acid but not nucleotide sequences to correct batch-related cross-sample contamination. The public sequencing data were trimmed at Q25 with fastp and processed into clonotypes with MiXCR by TCRdb, which kept only in-frame beta chains. For every CDR3 protein sequence, its rows merge into one entry that carries the most common genes and DNA. The V and J calls here are based on TCRdb, not the publication. The sample table lists about 540,000 distinct CDR3 sequences, approximately 34% of them with a count of one. 4.5% to 7.5% of the sample is in the top ten clones.

From the germline V gene, CDR1 is SGHDT and CDR2 is YYEEEE. The CDR3 has 15 amino acids, counting the end cysteine and phenylalanine. The kept DNA is CDR3 alone, 45 bases in frame from the first base. From V the trimming removes 0 bases and from J it removes 2 bases, while the gene matches leave 2 bases of the junction unaccounted for. Sequencing was performed on blood. The sequence was obtained from a girl between 2 and 17 years old with multiple sclerosis. The rearrangement combines TRBV5-6 with TRBJ2-3; 8 nucleotides in the junction match TRBD2. Read as DNA, the sequence is TGTGCCAGCAGCTTGGCAGCGGGGGTCACAGATACGCAGTATTTT. Its protein product is CASSLAAGVTDTQYF.